This T cell receptor beta chain derives from a study of vaccination effects on CD4 cells after COVID-19 (dated by TCRdb to 2022 to 2024). Background for the entire study: The ViraFEST assay stimulated PBMC with viral peptide pools and then used TCR sequencing to identify antigen-specific CD4+ T cell clonotypes by expansion. Two doses of either the BNT162b2 or the mRNA-1273 mRNA SARS-CoV-2 vaccine were administered to participants. Some 2 million PBMC per well were cultured in IMDM with about 5.1% human AB serum, around 10 IU/ml IL-2 and gentamicin, plus 10 ug/ml peptides. SARS-CoV-2 spike-specific CD4+ TCR repertoires were compared before and after mRNA vaccination in COVID-19 convalescent patients and in infection-naive vaccine recipients. Altogether, some 10 COVID-19 convalescent patients and several SARS-CoV-2-naive healthy vaccine recipients made up the full study. Cultures from other donors in the study were sequenced with the Oncomine TCR Beta short-read assay on an Illumina iSeq 100.

After around 10 days of culture, CD4+ T cells were isolated with the EasySep CD4+ T cell isolation kit. None of the healthy vaccine recipients had a prior SARS-CoV-2 infection, which was confirmed by nucleocapsid antibody tests that came back negative both before and after vaccination. Half of the culture medium was replaced with fresh IL-2-containing medium on days 3 and 7. Unless noted otherwise, every peptide stimulation condition was cultured in triplicate wells. Using Ficoll-Paque Plus gradient centrifugation, PBMC were separated from whole blood and then either used fresh or cryopreserved at -140C. The QIAamp micro DNA kit was used to extract genomic DNA from the cultured CD4+ T cells. With respect to this clone: Its antigen is unknown. The sample holds no much larger clone one base away, and base qualities are not on file.

The investigation overall reported the following: Clones induced by infection and clones induced by vaccination both contracted markedly at late timepoints after vaccination, which fits with T cell responses waning over time. Limitations of the study were the small number of convalescent patients and the absence of early post-infection timepoints. Among healthy vaccine recipients, nearly all vaccine-induced clones were SARS-CoV-2 mono-reactive, and just 1 of 255 was cross-reactive with common cold coronaviruses.

The germline V gene yields KGHDR for CDR1 and SFDVKD for CDR2. Germline trimming amounts to 3 bases on V and 3 bases on J, with 11 as the count of junction bases outside the gene matches. The CDR3, from cysteine to phenylalanine, totals 17 residues. Kept here is only the CDR3 DNA, which spans 51 bases and is read in frame from base 1. Libraries were made using the immunoSEQ multiplex PCR assay. DNA from the CD4+ T cells that had been cultured and isolated underwent TCR beta CDR3 sequencing. The original methods were these. The analysis removed non-productive TCR sequences, trimmed reads to the CDR3 region, and retained only CDR3s that were 7 or more amino acids long. Antigen-specific clonotypes were identified with the MANAFEST web app by comparing expansion in peptide wells against reference cultures. To be called positive, a clone needed expansion at FDR<0.05 compared with the reference and with all other wells, an odds ratio greater than 5, and a frequency greater than 0.1% in two replicate wells. Clonotypes significantly expanded in SARS-CoV-2 spike wells and in at least one common cold coronavirus spike condition were defined as cross-reactive. Levenshtein distance calculated with the stringdist R package was used to assess CDR3 similarity, and unrooted trees were constructed with ape in R 3.6.1. Imported from immuneACCESS, the table was reduced by TCRdb to in-frame sequences with V and J called. These copies leave out some clones; in studies compared against another copy, an unresolved V gene accounts for under half, and the cause of the remainder is not known. V and J calls and clone size are copied from that table; D and trimming were computed from the DNA. The sample table contains some 30,000 clones; only one count was recorded for about 70% of them. Together, the top ten hold approximately 3.8% of the sample.

This sequence originates from a human donor who received a COVID-19 vaccine. The receptor chain draws on TRBV24-1 and TRBJ2-5; TRBD1 matches 8 bases in the middle. The sample was CD4+ T cells from PBMCs cultured without peptide, taken before COVID-19 vaccination. The nucleotide sequence is TGTGCCACCAGTGATCCGTCCAGGGGGCGAGGAGAAGAGACCCAGTACTTC. It codes for CATSDPSRGRGEETQYF.